This T cell receptor beta chain was recorded in a study of blood T cells in healthy people across ages. General study points: Greater diversity and more naive CD4+ cells were seen in long-lived donors than in aged donors. Naive T cell percentage strongly correlated with TCR beta diversity.

It was with a sample-barcoded 5' primer and a J-beta primer mix that a second PCR of roughly 7 to 12 cycles was run. TCRdb re-called the 5' RACE reads with MiXCR, one entry per CDR3 protein. Here the sample spans 800,000 to 950,000 distinct CDR3 sequences, under 40% being singletons. Peripheral blood was drawn, approximately 10 milliliters per donor. Samples each had at least 5 micrograms of total RNA extracted. The table lists this clonotype with a few counts. The antigen is unknown. The junction differs from germline at one of its ends, possibly a read error. This CDR3 region has 17 residues. The germline V gene has CDR1 SSHAT and CDR2 FNYEAQ (reference sequence).

The source is a man in his late teens or twenties in good health. Sample: blood. This chain links TRBV7-7 with TRBJ2-1; the match to TRBD2 covers 10 bases. The end of the DNA fits TRBJ2-7 better, so the J call may be wrong. The CDR3 spells CASSSVLAGVSYNEQYF. The CDR3 nucleotides read TGTGCTAGCAGCTCCGTCCTAGCGGGGGTTTCCTACAATGAGCAGTACTTC.